These 29 T cell receptor beta chains share one sample of origin, sequenced in a study of cytomegalovirus exposure and HLA in healthy donors. The primer mix had 60 Vbeta and 13 Jbeta primers. Assay: immunoSEQ multiplex PCR; the TCRdb copy retains only in-frame clones and omits some. Of some 85,000 clones listed, about 78% are singletons. Sequencing input: PBMCs. These receptors were taken from a man younger than 35 in good health and CMV-seropositive.

V and J are TRBV7-8 and TRBJ2-3; D is unclear. Germline CDR1 is SGHVS and CDR2 is FQNEAQ. V lost 7 bases, J lost 5 bases, and 7 bases lay in between. This CDR3 has 11 residues. CDR3 region: CASKTGDTQYF. CDR3 sequence (DNA): TGTGCCAGCAAGACGGGAGATACGCAGTATTTT.

This clone occurred a few times. This chain uses TRBV19 with TRBJ1-1; TRBD1 agrees at 7 bases. The V and J ends lost 4 bases and 0 bases, in that order; junction bases with no gene match: 2. The CDR3 sequence is 14 residues long. Germline values: CDR1 LNHDA, CDR2 SQIVND (reference sequence). This CDR3 is CASSTDRVNTEAFF. Written as DNA, the CDR3 is TGTGCCAGTAGTACCGACAGGGTGAACACTGAAGCTTTCTTT.

V is TRBV23-1 and J is TRBJ1-4, with 7 bases matching TRBD1. TRBV23-1 counts as an open reading frame of uncertain function. The CDR3 runs to 14 residues. Trimming at V came to 6 bases and at J to 3 bases, leaving 4 bases not matched to a gene. Here the CDR3 reads CASSPGQSNEKLFF. The CDR3 DNA is TGCGCCAGCAGCCCGGGACAGTCTAATGAAAAACTGTTTTTT.

In this sample, this clone turned up a few times. This chain connects TRBV6-5 to TRBJ1-1, with 11 bases aligning to TRBD1. J lost 11 bases, V lost 8 bases, and 7 bases had no gene match. From germline, CDR1 is MNHEY and CDR2 SVGAGI. The CDR3 has 12 amino acids. This CDR3 reads CASRGQGAYAFF. DNA for the CDR3: TGTGCCAGCCGAGGACAGGGGGCGTACGCTTTCTTT.

V and J are TRBV4-1 and TRBJ2-1; weak D call: TRBD2 (6 bases). The CDR3 totals 13 residues. CDR1 is MGHRA and CDR2 is YSYEKL in the germline V gene. V was pared by 3 bases and J by 5 bases, with 8 bases between. The CDR3 here is CASSQRDHNEQFF. CDR3 coding DNA: TGCGCCAGCAGCCAGCGGGACCACAATGAGCAGTTCTTC.

J is TRBJ2-1 and V is TRBV6-5; TRBD1 might be the D (6 bases). Trimming shortened V by 6 bases and J by 7 bases, and 16 bases separated the two germline ends. The germline V gene has CDR1 MNHEY and CDR2 SVGAGI. The CDR3 is 14 residues long. The CDR3 bases are TGTGCCAGCAGGAGTCTGGGGGCGCGGAATGAGCAGTTCTTC. Translating gives CASRSLGARNEQFF.

The chain carries TRBV11-2 and TRBJ2-1; D is uncertain. V was trimmed by 7 bases and J by 6 bases, leaving 13 bases between them. Germline values: CDR1 SGHAT, CDR2 FQNNGV. The CDR3 sequence is 13 residues long. The CDR3 loop is CASISVTVNEQFF. CDR3 in DNA: TGTGCCAGCATCTCGGTAACGGTCAATGAGCAGTTCTTC. Variable domain in full (rest from reference TRBV11-2 and TRBJ2-1): EAGVAQSPRYKIIEKRQSVAFWCNPISGHATLYWYQQILGQGPKLLIQFQNNGVVDDSQLPKDRFSAERLKGVDSTLKIQPAKLEDSAVYLCASISVTVNEQFFGPGTRLTVL.

The chain carries TRBV27 and TRBJ1-1; TRBD1 agrees at 7 bases. Trimming cost V 6 bases and J 0 bases; bases outside gene matches: 4. In germline, CDR1 is MNHEY, CDR2 SMNVEV (reference sequence). The CDR3 is 14 residues long. CDR3 sequence reads: CASSQTGMNTEAFF. In DNA form, the CDR3 reads TGTGCCAGCAGCCAGACAGGGATGAACACTGAAGCTTTCTTT.

The rearrangement uses TRBV6-1 and TRBJ2-7; 8 nucleotides match TRBD1. The CDR3 sequence is 12 residues long. The junction had 0 bases not matched to a gene; V was cut back by 6 bases and J by 2 bases. Germline CDR1 is MNHNS and CDR2 is SASEGT. As DNA, the CDR3 is TGTGCCAGCAGGACAGGGGCCTACGAGCAGTACTTC. Protein product: CASRTGAYEQYF.

This clone has only a few counts. The V call is TRBV6-1, the J call TRBJ1-3; D unresolved. The V gene lost 2 bases and the J gene lost 1 base, with 6 bases spanning the gap. Germline loops: CDR1 MNHNS, CDR2 SASEGT. CDR3 length equals 14 residues. This CDR3 reads CASSETASGNTIYF. CDR3 nucleotide sequence: TGTGCCAGCAGTGAAACAGCTTCTGGAAACACCATATATTTT.

The V gene is TRBV23-1, the J gene TRBJ2-3, with 8 bases fitting TRBD2. TRBV23-1 is classed as an ORF, of uncertain function. The CDR3 covers 17 residues. V lost 4 bases and J lost 3; bases outside the gene matches: 12. CDR3 DNA: TGCGCCAGCAGTCCTAGTCGAGCGGGAGAGGCGACAGATACGCAGTATTTT. Translation gives CASSPSRAGEATDTQYF.

This clone was seen a handful of times. The CDR3 sequence: CASPPAPEQGIQPQHF. CDR3 DNA: TGTGCCAGCCCTCCCGCCCCCGAGCAGGGTATTCAGCCCCAGCATTTT. The chain links TRBV28 to TRBJ1-5; D may be TRBD1 (5 bases). Trimming removed 8 bases at V and 6 bases at J, with 23 bases between. Germline V gene sequence: CDR1 MDHEN, CDR2 SYDVKM. The CDR3 runs to 16 residues.

J is TRBJ2-3 and V is TRBV1; TRBD2 reflects the table's D call only, with no check against the DNA. TRBV1 is shown as a pseudogene. The CDR3 is 18 amino acids. The DNA for the CDR3 is TGCACCAGCAGCCACGCGGGACTAGCGAGAACTTACACAGATACGCAGTATTTT. Translating it yields CTSSHAGLARTYTDTQYF.

In DNA form, the CDR3 reads TGTGCCAGCAGTGATTGGGCGCAGCAGTTCTTC. Amino acid sequence: CASSDWAQQFF. V gene TRBV2 combines with J gene TRBJ2-1; D not resolved. V was clipped by 3 bases and J by 11 bases, with 8 bases between them. Germline lookup yields CDR1 SNHLY and CDR2 FYNNEI. The CDR3 runs to 11 residues.

This chain joins TRBV29-1 and TRBJ2-1, with 7 bases aligning to TRBD2. CDR3 length: 15 amino acids. CDR1 SQVTM and CDR2 ANQGSEA come from the germline V gene. The ends lost 7 bases at V and 0 bases at J; junction bases unmatched: 9. The CDR3 DNA is TGCAGCGCGCGGCGAACGGGAGGCTCCTACAATGAGCAGTTCTTC. Residues: CSARRTGGSYNEQFF.

The chain has TRBV27 and TRBJ1-2; the D gene is possibly TRBD1 (5 bases). Germline-derived CDR1 and CDR2 are MNHEY and SMNVEV (reference sequence). Trimming cost V 2 bases and J 8 bases, with 12 bases left between them. The CDR3 spans 13 residues. The CDR3 sequence: CASSLSRDGGYTF. The CDR3 nucleotides read TGTGCCAGCAGTTTAAGCAGGGATGGAGGCTACACCTTC.

The rearrangement uses TRBV5-1 and TRBJ2-7; tentatively, D is TRBD2 (6 bases). From germline, CDR1 is SGHRS and CDR2 YFSETQ. V was trimmed by 0 bases and J by 4 bases, leaving 11 bases between them. The CDR3 totals 14 residues. CDR3 nucleotide sequence: TGCGCCAGCAGCTTGGGCGGAGGGACGTACGAGCAGTACTTC. Translating it yields CASSLGGGTYEQYF. Using reference TRBV5-1 and TRBJ2-7 for the parts outside the CDR3, the full variable domain is KAGVTQTPRYLIKTRGQQVTLSCSPISGHRSVSWYQQTPGQGLQFLFEYFSETQRNKGNFPGRFSGRQFSNSRSEMNVSTLELGDSALYLCASSLGGGTYEQYFGPGTRLTVT.

J is TRBJ2-1 and V is TRBV5-4, with D tentatively TRBD2 (5 bases). This CDR3 comprises 13 residues. V was cut by 5 bases and J by 4 bases, with 10 bases left in between. The germline gives CDR1 SGHNT, CDR2 YYREEE (reference sequence). In nucleotides, the CDR3 is TGTGCCAGCAGATCAACTAGATACAATGAGCAGTTCTTC. It yields the protein CASRSTRYNEQFF.

This clone came up a few times. CDR3 DNA: TGCGCCAGCTCCGGGGGGGGCCTTTCGAAGGAAAAACTGTTTTTT. Protein: CASSGGGLSKEKLFF. The V gene is TRBV5-1, the J gene TRBJ1-4; D might be TRBD1 (6 bases). From germline, CDR1 is SGHRS and CDR2 YFSETQ. The V and J ends lost 7 bases and 8 bases respectively, with 21 bases between them. The CDR3 has 15 amino acids.

This clone has more than one count but fewer than ten. This chain uses TRBV28 with TRBJ1-1; 9 nucleotides align to TRBD1. The CDR3 loop spans 12 amino acids. J lost 11 bases, V lost 6 bases, and 7 bases had no gene match. CDR1 is MDHEN and CDR2 is SYDVKM in the germline V gene. This CDR3 is CASSYSGTGAFF. CDR3 DNA sequence: TGTGCCAGCAGCTATTCCGGGACAGGGGCTTTCTTT.

The count of this clone is one. The chain combines TRBV6-5 with TRBJ2-7; the match to TRBD2 covers 8 bases. The CDR3 sequence is 13 residues long. Germline-derived CDR1 and CDR2 are MNHEY and SVGAGI. The trim removed 4 bases at V and 4 bases at J, leaving 3 bases unmatched. CDR3 coding DNA: TGTGCCAGCAGTTTTAGCGGGACGTACGAGCAGTACTTC. Encoded protein: CASSFSGTYEQYF.

The chain couples TRBV7-9 to TRBJ2-5; a possible D gene is TRBD2 (6 bases). The V end lost 6 bases, the J end lost 3 bases, and 14 bases lay between the germline ends. CDR1 and CDR2 from the germline V gene are SEHNR and FQNEAQ (reference sequence). The CDR3 runs to 14 residues. CDR3 DNA: TGTGCCAGCAGGGCTACCCGGGGGAAAGAGACCCAGTACTTC. Protein product: CASRATRGKETQYF.

The V and J genes are TRBV6-1 and TRBJ2-7; possibly TRBD2 for D (5 bases). V gave up 6 bases and J gave up 1 base, with 10 bases separating them. This CDR3 has 13 amino acids. Germline V gene lookup returns CDR1 MNHNS and CDR2 SASEGT. CDR3 loop: CASRTTPSYEQYF. CDR3 DNA: TGTGCCAGCAGGACTACCCCTTCCTACGAGCAGTACTTC.

The J gene is TRBJ2-3, the V gene TRBV28, with 10 bases that match TRBD2. The length of the CDR3 is 17 residues. Germline V CDR1 and CDR2: MDHEN, SYDVKM. Losses at the gene ends were 4 bases for V and 1 base for J; bases not matched to a gene: 8. As DNA, the CDR3 is TGTGCCAGCAGTTCTAGCGGGAGTTGGTTGCGCACAGATACGCAGTATTTT. Amino acids: CASSSSGSWLRTDTQYF. Full variable domain (rest looked up from reference TRBV28 and TRBJ2-3): DVKVTQSSRYLVKRTGEKVFLECVQDMDHENMFWYRQDPGLGLRLIYFSYDVKMKEKGDIPEGYSVSREKKERFSLILESASTNQTSMYLCASSSSGSWLRTDTQYFGPGTRLTVL.

J is TRBJ2-1 and V is TRBV29-1; 10 bases agree with TRBD2. Germline assignment: CDR1 SQVTM and CDR2 ANQGSEA. Trimming took 4 bases from V and 6 from J; bases not matched to a gene: 3. The CDR3 length is 13 residues. The CDR3 region is CSVVRTSGNEQFF. CDR3 DNA sequence: TGCAGCGTTGTCAGGACTAGCGGCAATGAGCAGTTCTTC.

The chain employs TRBV2 and TRBJ2-7; D may be TRBD2 (6 bases). This CDR3 comprises 14 residues. Trimming cost V 6 bases and J 4 bases, with 16 bases left between them. Germline lookup yields CDR1 SNHLY and CDR2 FYNNEI. CDR3 nucleotides: TGTGCCAGCAGACGTTTCGGGAGAGGGTACGAGCAGTACTTC. Protein: CASRRFGRGYEQYF. Variable domain in full (rest from reference TRBV2 and TRBJ2-7): EPEVTQTPSHQVTQMGQEVILRCVPISNHLYFYWYRQILGQKVEFLVSFYNNEISEKSEIFDDQFSVERPDGSNFTLKIRSTKLEDSAMYFCASRRFGRGYEQYFGPGTRLTVT.

V is TRBV7-9 and J is TRBJ1-2; tentatively, D is TRBD1 (5 bases). Germline values: CDR1 SEHNR, CDR2 FQNEAQ (reference sequence). V lost 5 bases, J lost 5 bases, and 18 bases lay in between. The CDR3 has 15 amino acids. CDR3 sequence (DNA): TGTGCCAGCAGCCCGCGGGGGAGGGGATGGTATGGCTACACCTTC. This encodes CASSPRGRGWYGYTF.

The rearrangement links TRBV7-3 to TRBJ1-1; 7 bases match TRBD1. Germline CDR1 and CDR2: SGHTA and FQGTGA. V lost 5 bases to trimming and J lost 4 bases; unmatched junction nucleotides: 7. This CDR3 spans 14 amino acids. This CDR3 is CASSPRTGSTEAFF. CDR3 sequence (DNA): TGTGCCAGCAGCCCTCGGACAGGCAGCACTGAAGCTTTCTTT.

In its sample, this clone is medium-sized. The chain links TRBV11-2 to TRBJ1-1; D is unresolved. The V gene lost 1 base and the J gene lost 3 bases, with 6 bases spanning the gap. This CDR3 region has 13 residues. Germline lookup yields CDR1 SGHAT and CDR2 FQNNGV. CDR3 residues: CASSLGVDTEAFF. CDR3 nucleotide sequence: TGTGCCAGCAGCTTAGGAGTCGACACTGAAGCTTTCTTT. Full variable domain (missing parts from reference TRBV11-2 and TRBJ1-1): EAGVAQSPRYKIIEKRQSVAFWCNPISGHATLYWYQQILGQGPKLLIQFQNNGVVDDSQLPKDRFSAERLKGVDSTLKIQPAKLEDSAVYLCASSLGVDTEAFFGQGTRLTVV.